These 15 T cell receptor beta chains were sequenced from one sample in a study of regulatory T cells in long-lasting Graves disease. The TCR beta library used iRepertoire HTBI primers with Arm-PCR amplification of CDR3. One entry per CDR3 protein results from TCRdb running MiXCR on the multiplex PCR reads. The repertoire holds 550,000 or so distinct CDR3 sequences, about 12% seen once, with roughly 8.9% in the top ten. Time point here: newly diagnosed GD, antithyroid drugs for less than 3 months. Scientists built the TCR library using RNA that was extracted from PBMCs. Separately, the same data were catalogued under a study of T cells in Graves' hyperthyroidism and ophthalmopathy.

The source material was peripheral blood mononuclear cells (PBMCs), sampled at new diagnosis, from a patient treated with antithyroid drugs. All receptors come from a young woman with Graves disease.

Worth noting for this clonotype: A single base is all that separates this from a far larger clone, so a read error is likely. The chain combines TRBV7-8 with TRBJ2-3, with D perhaps TRBD2 (6 bases). The CDR3 spans 17 residues. CDR1 is SGHVS and CDR2 is FQNEAQ in the germline V gene. V lost 6 bases to trimming and J lost 4 bases, with 23 bases between them. The DNA of the CDR3 is TGTGCCAGCAGTGACCCCCCGATAGCGCCTAGCGCAGATACGCAGTATTTT. As protein: CASSDPPIAPSADTQYF.

Ten or more counts support this clonotype. The V gene is TRBV2, the J gene TRBJ1-1; D remains unclear. The ends were cut back, 6 bases at V and 0 bases at J, with 11 bases in the middle. The CDR3 is 14 amino acids. The germline gives CDR1 SNHLY, CDR2 FYNNEI. This chain's CDR3 is CASSRPGMNTEAFF. The DNA of the CDR3 is TGTGCCAGCAGCAGACCGGGCATGAACACTGAAGCTTTCTTT.

This clonotype was observed many times. V usage is TRBV7-2 and J usage is TRBJ2-7; 7 bases are a match to TRBD1. The CDR3 covers 14 residues. Germline CDR1 SGHTA, CDR2 FQGNSA. Losses at the gene ends were 2 bases for V and 5 bases for J; bases not matched to a gene: 6. CDR3 sequence: CASSLYRTGDEQYF. CDR3 nucleotide sequence: TGTGCCAGCAGCTTATACCGAACAGGGGACGAGCAGTACTTC.

This rearrangement joins TRBV19 to TRBJ1-1; D unresolved. V was trimmed by 3 bases and J by 1 base, leaving 6 bases between them. The germline gives CDR1 LNHDA, CDR2 SQIVND (reference sequence). This CDR3 spans 13 amino acids. The CDR3 nucleotides are TGTGCCAGTAGTATCGGGGAGAACACTGAAGCTTTCTTT. It is translated as CASSIGENTEAFF. The full variable domain, in which reference TRBV19 and TRBJ1-1 provide the parts outside the CDR3, is DGGITQSPKYLFRKEGQNVTLSCEQNLNHDAMYWYRQDPGQGLRLIYYSQIVNDFQKGDIAEGYSVSREKKESFPLTVTSAQKNPTAFYLCASSIGENTEAFFGQGTRLTVV.

The sample holds many counts of this clonotype. This sequence joins TRBV6-5 and TRBJ1-1; D gene unclear. The CDR3 is made up of 13 amino acids. V dropped 1 base and J dropped 1 base, with 4 bases sitting between them. Germline V gene lookup returns CDR1 MNHEY and CDR2 SVGAGI. The CDR3 nucleotides are TGTGCCAGCAGTTACTTGGGGAACACTGAAGCTTTCTTT. Its protein is CASSYLGNTEAFF.

The chain carries TRBV5-8 and TRBJ2-3; the D is unclear. Germline CDR1 SGHTS, CDR2 YDEGEE. Trimming took off 2 bases at V and 3 bases at J, with 7 bases between the two ends. This CDR3 has 13 amino acids. The CDR3 DNA reads TGTGCCAGCAGCTTTCCAGTTACAGATACGCAGTATTTT. It translates to CASSFPVTDTQYF.

This clonotype was counted many times. The J gene is TRBJ2-5, the V gene TRBV25-1, with a tentative D call TRBD2 (7 bases). Germline V lookup: CDR1 MGHDK, CDR2 SYGVNS. V lost 1 base and J lost 3, with 24 bases in between. There are 19 residues in the CDR3. CDR3 in DNA: TGTGCCAGCAGTGAATGGAGGGGGGGCGGGAGTTCCAAGAAAGAGACCCAGTACTTC. This encodes CASSEWRGGGSSKKETQYF.

This clonotype has a count of ten or more. The chain uses TRBV2 and TRBJ2-7; D might be TRBD1 (6 bases). With 11 bases removed from V and 5 bases from J, the gap between germline ends came to 19 bases. The CDR3 extends over 13 amino acids. Per germline, CDR1 SNHLY and CDR2 FYNNEI. CDR3 in amino acids: CAAKRYRVDEQYF. CDR3 nucleotides: TGTGCCGCCAAAAGGTACAGGGTGGACGAGCAGTACTTC.

This clonotype was detected only a few times. The chain recombines TRBV18 with TRBJ2-1; TRBD2 aligns across 7 bases. CDR3 length: 15 amino acids. V trimming: 3 bases; J trimming: 4 bases; junction bases outside the gene matches: 6. CDR1 KGHSH and CDR2 LQKENI come from the germline V gene. The CDR3 DNA sequence: TGTGCCAGCTCACCTGCGGGGGTGCGGTACAATGAGCAGTTCTTC. Translation: CASSPAGVRYNEQFF.

This clonotype appeared many times. This rearrangement joins TRBV28 to TRBJ2-7; no clear D. The CDR3 extends over 13 amino acids. Trimming removed 6 bases at V and 3 bases at J, with 12 bases between. Germline-derived CDR1 and CDR2 are MDHEN and SYDVKM. Here the CDR3 reads CASRPPDGYEQYF. Here the CDR3 DNA reads TGTGCCAGCAGACCCCCCGATGGCTACGAGCAGTACTTC.

This clonotype was seen many times. The chain recombines TRBV20-1 with TRBJ2-1, with TRBD2 matching over 10 bases. In germline, CDR1 is DFQATT, CDR2 SNEGSKA (reference sequence). The CDR3 runs 15 residues. Trimming removed 2 bases from V and 1 base from J; junction bases left unmatched: 2. The CDR3 reads CSARQREGSYNEQFF. DNA of the CDR3: TGCAGTGCTAGACAGCGGGAGGGTTCCTACAATGAGCAGTTCTTC.

This clonotype was counted at least ten times. The chain recombines TRBV2 with TRBJ2-3; no firm D call. V was shortened by 4 bases and J by 2 bases, with 13 bases between the two germline ends. The germline CDR1 and CDR2 sequences are SNHLY and FYNNEI. The CDR3 contains 15 residues. The CDR3 loop reads CASSGILGFTDTQYF. The CDR3 bases are TGTGCCAGCAGTGGAATTTTAGGGTTCACAGATACGCAGTATTTT.

At least ten counts were recorded for this clonotype. The chain has TRBV7-9 and TRBJ2-1; D ambiguous. Germline V gene sequence: CDR1 SEHNR, CDR2 FQNEAQ (reference sequence). This CDR3 is built from 16 residues. V was cut by 5 bases and J by 0 bases, with 14 bases left in between. Here the CDR3 reads CASSPSGVSSYNEQFF. CDR3 DNA: TGTGCCAGCAGCCCTTCGGGCGTAAGCTCCTACAATGAGCAGTTCTTC. The variable domain in full, with the rest retrieved from reference TRBV7-9 and TRBJ2-1, is DTGVSQNPRHKITKRGQNVTFRCDPISEHNRLYWYRQTLGQGPEFLTYFQNEAQLEKSRLLSDRFSAERPKGSFSTLEIQRTEQGDSAMYLCASSPSGVSSYNEQFFGPGTRLTVL.

This clonotype was detected many times. The chain combines TRBV11-2 with TRBJ1-6; 9 nucleotides line up with TRBD1. The CDR3 extends over 14 amino acids. From germline, CDR1 is SGHAT and CDR2 FQNNGV. After removal of 5 bases from V and 7 bases from J, the junction contained 3 bases not matched to a gene. The CDR3 sequence: CASSGTGRNSPLHF. For the CDR3, the DNA is TGTGCCAGCAGCGGGACAGGGAGAAATTCACCCCTCCACTTT.

Comments on this clonotype: The CDR3 does not close with the conserved phenylalanine or tryptophan, likely indicating a read error. This rearrangement joins TRBV30 to TRBJ1-6; tentative D call: TRBD1 (5 bases). This CDR3 spans 13 amino acids. Trimming left V 0 bases short and J 8 bases short, with 8 bases between. Per the germline V gene, CDR1 is GTSNPN and CDR2 is SVGIG (reference sequence). CDR3 in DNA: TGTGCCTGGAGTGTACAAGGGGATTCACCCCTCCACCTT. Amino acids: CAWSVQGDSPLHL.